These T cell receptor beta chains were read from a single sample in a study of blood T cell repertoires in COVID-19. Using immunoSEQ multiplex PCR, the repertoire was profiled, and TCRdb retains in-frame clones only, with some absent. The sample holds around 250,000 clones, about 91% seen once. Source material: PBMCs or T cells enriched from blood (not recorded which). Receptors were obtained from a man in his forties who had been exposed to COVID-19. The CDR3 runs from the conserved cysteine through the conserved F or W.

CDR3 protein: CASGLVAYGYTF
J gene: TRBJ1-2
V gene: TRBV24-1
CDR3 length: 12

CDR3 protein: CASSPREAGNTIYF
J gene: TRBJ1-3
V gene: TRBV3-1/TRBV3-2
CDR3 length: 14

CDR3 protein: CASSPQRQITNYGYTF
J gene: TRBJ1-2
V gene: TRBV27
CDR3 length: 16

CDR3 protein: CASSPRQNPTYEQYF
J gene: TRBJ2-7
V gene: TRBV18
CDR3 length: 15

CDR3 protein: CASSEAGPVYGYTF
J gene: TRBJ1-2
V gene: TRBV6-1
CDR3 length: 14

CDR3 protein: CASSLAIGDQETQYF
J gene: TRBJ2-5
V gene: TRBV5-1
CDR3 length: 15

CDR3 protein: CASSGYHREVGNEQFF
J gene: TRBJ2-1
V gene: TRBV7-2
CDR3 length: 16

CDR3 protein: CASGTGVAYSGNTIYF
J gene: TRBJ1-3
V gene: TRBV28
CDR3 length: 16

CDR3 protein: CASNSRSGANVLTF
J gene: TRBJ2-6
V gene: TRBV2
CDR3 length: 14

CDR3 protein: CASSSTTSGMRNEQFF
J gene: TRBJ2-1
V gene: TRBV5-1
CDR3 length: 16

CDR3 protein: CASSEAYSLKGTIYF
J gene: TRBJ1-3
V gene: TRBV6-1
CDR3 length: 15

CDR3 protein: CASSSRQNTGELFF
J gene: TRBJ2-2
V gene: TRBV7-2
CDR3 length: 14

CDR3 protein: CASSVRGGALQETQYF
J gene: TRBJ2-5
V gene: TRBV19
CDR3 length: 16

CDR3 protein: CASSLSEGQKLFF
J gene: TRBJ1-4
V gene: TRBV28
CDR3 length: 13

CDR3 protein: CASSEWGPGYTF
J gene: TRBJ1-2
V gene: TRBV2
CDR3 length: 12

CDR3 protein: CASSTSGTDTQYF
J gene: TRBJ2-3
V gene: TRBV19
CDR3 length: 13

CDR3 protein: CSVEVRDRGTDTQYF
J gene: TRBJ2-3
V gene: TRBV29-1
CDR3 length: 15

CDR3 protein: CASRRQGSYGELFF
J gene: TRBJ2-2
V gene: TRBV6-5
CDR3 length: 14

CDR3 protein: CASRPRVGGVEGYTF
J gene: TRBJ1-2
V gene: TRBV4-1
CDR3 length: 15

CDR3 protein: CASSITGAEQYF
J gene: TRBJ2-7
V gene: TRBV27
CDR3 length: 12

CDR3 protein: CASSLGQGQQPQHF
J gene: TRBJ1-5
V gene: TRBV4-1
CDR3 length: 14

CDR3 protein: CASSLMEVPPTAFF
J gene: TRBJ1-1
V gene: TRBV7-2
CDR3 length: 14

CDR3 protein: CASSQPLESYEQYF
J gene: TRBJ2-7
V gene: TRBV4-1
CDR3 length: 14

CDR3 protein: CARGGRAISYEQYF
J gene: TRBJ2-7
V gene: TRBV2
CDR3 length: 14

CDR3 protein: CASSPYSGRDGELFF
J gene: TRBJ2-2
V gene: TRBV7-6
CDR3 length: 15

CDR3 protein: CASHPGTVNTEAFF
J gene: TRBJ1-1
V gene: TRBV15
CDR3 length: 14

CDR3 protein: CASIDRVEQPQHF
J gene: TRBJ1-5
V gene: TRBV9
CDR3 length: 13

CDR3 protein: CASSQSKLVSSYNEQFF
J gene: TRBJ2-1
V gene: TRBV4-1
CDR3 length: 17

CDR3 protein: CASSPTGVMSGNTEAFF
J gene: TRBJ1-1
V gene: TRBV18
CDR3 length: 17

CDR3 protein: CASGREKRETQYF
J gene: TRBJ2-5
V gene: TRBV12-5
CDR3 length: 13

CDR3 protein: CASSQDFTGSQETQYF
J gene: TRBJ2-5
V gene: TRBV4-1
CDR3 length: 16

CDR3 protein: CASSYTSGNIQYF
J gene: TRBJ2-4
V gene: TRBV27
CDR3 length: 13

CDR3 protein: CASSLSAGGLIEAFF
J gene: TRBJ1-1
V gene: TRBV27
CDR3 length: 15

CDR3 protein: CASSLKWALTVPRQPSYNSPLHF
J gene: TRBJ1-6
V gene: TRBV28
CDR3 length: 23

CDR3 protein: CASRREGPTDTQYF
J gene: TRBJ2-3
V gene: TRBV2
CDR3 length: 14

CDR3 protein: CASSPRTGAGTEAFF
J gene: TRBJ1-1
V gene: TRBV18
CDR3 length: 15

CDR3 protein: CASSFDNSPLHF
J gene: TRBJ1-6
V gene: TRBV28
CDR3 length: 12

CDR3 protein: CASDSVAAGEQYF
J gene: TRBJ2-7
V gene: TRBV6-5
CDR3 length: 13

CDR3 protein: CASSQDLETGLEQYF
J gene: TRBJ2-7
V gene: TRBV4-3
CDR3 length: 15

CDR3 protein: CASSPRTSGNNEQFF
J gene: TRBJ2-1
V gene: TRBV7-3
CDR3 length: 15

CDR3 protein: CASSQGDSNQPQHF
J gene: TRBJ1-5
V gene: TRBV19
CDR3 length: 14

CDR3 protein: CASSLITESTDTQYF
J gene: TRBJ2-3
V gene: TRBV11-2
CDR3 length: 15

CDR3 protein: CASSVVGGAGSRNEQFF
J gene: TRBJ2-1
V gene: TRBV9
CDR3 length: 17

CDR3 protein: CASSRTGTILSNQPQHF
J gene: TRBJ1-5
V gene: TRBV27
CDR3 length: 17

CDR3 protein: CASTGLAGAGETQYF
J gene: TRBJ2-5
V gene: TRBV5-6
CDR3 length: 15

CDR3 protein: CASSPSGSSYNEQFF
J gene: TRBJ2-1
V gene: TRBV5-1
CDR3 length: 15

CDR3 protein: CASSLTFGGYYGYTF
J gene: TRBJ1-2
V gene: TRBV27
CDR3 length: 15

CDR3 protein: CAIQGRSYNEQFF
J gene: TRBJ2-1
V gene: TRBV10-3
CDR3 length: 13

CDR3 protein: CASKEGLAAGNTIYF
J gene: TRBJ1-3
V gene: TRBV5-1
CDR3 length: 15

CDR3 protein: CASSLRAGTLDSYEQYF
J gene: TRBJ2-7
V gene: TRBV11-2
CDR3 length: 17

CDR3 protein: CASSDNPQGAKNIQYF
J gene: TRBJ2-4
V gene: TRBV19
CDR3 length: 16

CDR3 protein: CASSPIDLRSGDTQYF
J gene: TRBJ2-3
V gene: TRBV18
CDR3 length: 16

CDR3 protein: CASSSPARGGANQPQHF
J gene: TRBJ1-5
V gene: TRBV28
CDR3 length: 17

CDR3 protein: CASSPSTDEQYF
J gene: TRBJ2-7
V gene: TRBV18
CDR3 length: 12

CDR3 protein: CASSQETSGRVAGELFF
J gene: TRBJ2-2
V gene: TRBV4-2
CDR3 length: 17

CDR3 protein: CASSTDWTSGISYNEQFF
J gene: TRBJ2-1
V gene: TRBV19
CDR3 length: 18

CDR3 protein: CASSNRPGQGVLEQYF
J gene: TRBJ2-7
V gene: TRBV27
CDR3 length: 16

CDR3 protein: CASSPGSAYETFYSNQPQHF
J gene: TRBJ1-5
V gene: TRBV5-1
CDR3 length: 20